Listed below are T cell receptor beta chains from one sample, sequenced in a study of neurological immune-mediated disorders. TCRdb re-derived calls from the 5' RACE reads in MiXCR, one entry per CDR3 protein. There are about 59,000 distinct CDR3 sequences in the sample; under 4.5% occur only once, and under 4% lies in the top ten. The sample comprised PBMCs. The origin of the receptors is a woman between 25 and 40 years old with multiple sclerosis. CDR3s include the opening cysteine and the closing phenylalanine or tryptophan. Each record gives: D gene, J gene, clone size, V gene, CDR3 protein, CDR3 DNA. A D gene is named only where the DNA matches it firmly. Clone size is given for some rows only: seen once, a few or many times, or a class if the clone is expanded.

.,TRBJ1-4,many,TRBV12-3/TRBV12-4,CASSLASGHSEKLFF,TGTGCCAGCAGTTTAGCATCAGGGCACAGTGAAAAACTGTTTTTT
.,TRBJ2-7,many,TRBV6-2/TRBV6-3,CASSLQGGPYEQYF,TGTGCCAGCAGTTTACAGGGAGGGCCCTACGAGCAGTACTTC
.,TRBJ1-1,many,TRBV20-1,CSAAYATEAFF,TGCAGTGCTGCTTACGCCACTGAAGCTTTCTTT
.,TRBJ2-4,many,TRBV7-2,CASSLVGGLAKNIQYF,TGTGCCAGCAGCTTGGTCGGGGGTCTAGCCAAAAACATTCAGTACTTC
.,TRBJ2-7,many,TRBV6-5,CASSYSRTASSYEQYF,TGTGCCAGCAGTTACTCTCGGACAGCTAGCTCCTACGAGCAGTACTTC
TRBD2,TRBJ2-3,many,TRBV6-6,CASSYSSGGASTDTQYF,TGTGCCAGCAGTTACTCTAGCGGGGGGGCTTCCACAGATACGCAGTATTTT
TRBD1,TRBJ1-5,many,TRBV20-1,CSARNPTGRPQHF,TGCAGTGCTAGAAACCCGACAGGGCGGCCCCAGCATTTT
.,TRBJ2-7,many,TRBV20-1,CSARGDRLLYEQYF,TGCAGTGCTAGAGGGGACCGACTTTTATACGAGCAGTACTTC
TRBD2,TRBJ2-7,.,TRBV6-2/TRBV6-3,CASSYREGTYEQYF,TGTGCCAGCAGTTATCGGGAGGGGACCTACGAGCAGTACTTC
.,TRBJ1-2,many,TRBV5-1,CASSPDVNYGYTF,TGCGCCAGCAGCCCCGATGTCAACTATGGCTACACCTTC
TRBD1,TRBJ2-7,many,TRBV20-1,CSAPTGTVDYGSYEQYF,TGCAGTGCCCCTACCGGGACAGTCGATTACGGCTCCTACGAGCAGTACTTC
.,TRBJ1-5,many,TRBV27,CASRLRGGRNQPQHF,TGTGCCAGCAGACTCAGAGGGGGGCGAAATCAGCCCCAGCATTTT
.,TRBJ1-1,.,TRBV20-1,CSARVEGAMNTEAFF,TGCAGTGCTAGAGTGGAGGGAGCAATGAACACTGAAGCTTTCTTT
.,TRBJ1-2,many,TRBV7-2,CASSSQGFYGYTF,TGTGCCAGCAGCTCACAGGGTTTCTATGGCTACACCTTC
TRBD1,TRBJ1-5,many,TRBV20-1,CSARRDSNSNQPQHF,TGCAGTGCTAGAAGGGACAGTAATAGCAATCAGCCCCAGCATTTT